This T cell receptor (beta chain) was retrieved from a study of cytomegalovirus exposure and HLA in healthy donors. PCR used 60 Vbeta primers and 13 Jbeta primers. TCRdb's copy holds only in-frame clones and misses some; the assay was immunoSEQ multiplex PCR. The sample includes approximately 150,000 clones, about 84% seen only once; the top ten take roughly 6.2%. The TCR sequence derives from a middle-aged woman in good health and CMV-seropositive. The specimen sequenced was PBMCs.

CDR3 DNA sequence: TGTGCCAGTAACCCAGGCCGTAGCACAGATACGCAGTATTTT. Amino acid sequence: CASNPGRSTDTQYF. The rearrangement uses TRBV19 and TRBJ2-3; D ambiguous. The CDR3 is 14 residues long. Germline-derived CDR1 and CDR2 are LNHDA and SQIVND (reference sequence). V was trimmed by 7 bases and J by 0 bases, leaving 11 bases between them.